These T cell receptor beta chains were read from a single sample in a study of shared clonotypes between healthy human individuals. Clones were read by immunoSEQ multiplex PCR, and TCRdb kept only the in-frame ones, dropping some. The sample includes about 2 million clones, approximately 94% seen only once; the top ten take less than 1.5%. The source material was naive CD8+ T cells sorted from blood. These receptors all come from a man aged 18 to 30 in good health. CDR3s include the opening cysteine and the closing phenylalanine or tryptophan. The order of the fields is V gene, clone size, D gene, J gene, CDR3 protein, CDR3 DNA. The D gene is left open where the match is weak. A row's size may be missing; if present it is once, few, many or a size class.

v_gene: TRBV5-4
abundance: NA
d_gene: TRBD2
j_gene: TRBJ2-3
CDR3aa: CASSFAGGSTDTQYF
CDR3nt: TGTGCCAGCAGCTTTGCGGGGGGTAGCACAGATACGCAGTATTTT

v_gene: TRBV28
abundance: NA
d_gene: NA
j_gene: TRBJ2-3
CDR3aa: CASSLFSSGTDTQYF
CDR3nt: TGTGCCAGCAGTTTGTTCAGCTCGGGCACAGATACGCAGTATTTT

v_gene: TRBV6-5
abundance: NA
d_gene: NA
j_gene: TRBJ2-7
CDR3aa: CASSFAEGSYEQYF
CDR3nt: TGTGCCAGCAGTTTCGCGGAGGGGTCCTACGAGCAGTACTTC

v_gene: TRBV7-8
abundance: NA
d_gene: NA
j_gene: TRBJ2-7
CDR3aa: CASSSLAGTFNEQYF
CDR3nt: TGTGCCAGCAGCTCGCTAGCCGGGACGTTCAACGAGCAGTACTTC

v_gene: TRBV30
abundance: NA
d_gene: TRBD1
j_gene: TRBJ2-3
CDR3aa: CAWSSVGQGTDTQYF
CDR3nt: TGTGCCTGGAGCTCTGTGGGACAGGGGACAGATACGCAGTATTTT

v_gene: TRBV19
abundance: NA
d_gene: TRBD1
j_gene: TRBJ2-3
CDR3aa: CASSTLTGSTDTQYF
CDR3nt: TGTGCCAGTAGTACTTTGACAGGGTCGACAGATACGCAGTATTTT

v_gene: TRBV7-6
abundance: NA
d_gene: NA
j_gene: TRBJ2-5
CDR3aa: CASSPTLGDSETQYF
CDR3nt: TGTGCCAGCAGCCCAACTTTGGGTGATTCGGAGACCCAGTACTTC

v_gene: TRBV28
abundance: once
d_gene: TRBD1
j_gene: TRBJ1-2
CDR3aa: CASRTVRGPNYGYTF
CDR3nt: TGTGCCAGCAGAACGGTCAGGGGGCCTAACTATGGCTACACCTTC

v_gene: TRBV7-2
abundance: NA
d_gene: TRBD2
j_gene: TRBJ2-1
CDR3aa: CASSLLSGRGDEQFF
CDR3nt: TGTGCCAGCAGCTTATTATCAGGGAGGGGCGATGAGCAGTTCTTC

v_gene: TRBV10-3
abundance: NA
d_gene: NA
j_gene: TRBJ1-4
CDR3aa: CASNSEHNEKLFF
CDR3nt: TGTGCCAGCAACAGTGAACATAATGAAAAACTGTTTTTT

v_gene: TRBV7-2
abundance: NA
d_gene: TRBD2
j_gene: TRBJ2-7
CDR3aa: CASSLVAGQYEQYF
CDR3nt: TGTGCCAGCAGCTTAGTAGCGGGACAATACGAGCAGTACTTC

v_gene: TRBV5-6
abundance: NA
d_gene: NA
j_gene: TRBJ2-7
CDR3aa: CASSLFGSARYEQYF
CDR3nt: TGTGCCAGCAGCTTGTTCGGGTCGGCTCGCTACGAGCAGTACTTC

v_gene: TRBV4-1
abundance: NA
d_gene: TRBD1
j_gene: TRBJ1-2
CDR3aa: CASSQVAGTGDGYTF
CDR3nt: TGCGCCAGCAGCCAAGTAGCGGGGACAGGGGATGGCTACACCTTC

v_gene: TRBV7-9
abundance: NA
d_gene: NA
j_gene: TRBJ2-7
CDR3aa: CASSWNYEQYF
CDR3nt: TGTGCCAGCAGTTGGAACTACGAGCAGTACTTC

v_gene: TRBV7-9
abundance: NA
d_gene: TRBD2
j_gene: TRBJ2-1
CDR3aa: CASSGTSGRRDEQFF
CDR3nt: TGTGCCAGCAGCGGGACTAGCGGGAGGAGGGATGAGCAGTTCTTC

v_gene: TRBV7-2
abundance: NA
d_gene: NA
j_gene: TRBJ2-7
CDR3aa: CASSLAGGDGPYEQYF
CDR3nt: TGTGCCAGCAGCTTAGCGGGCGGGGACGGGCCTTACGAGCAGTACTTC

v_gene: TRBV12-1
abundance: NA
d_gene: NA
j_gene: TRBJ2-5
CDR3aa: CASSLRREPQETQYF
CDR3nt: TGTGCCAGCAGCCTCCGAAGGGAGCCGCAAGAGACCCAGTACTTC

v_gene: TRBV4-3
abundance: NA
d_gene: NA
j_gene: TRBJ2-7
CDR3aa: CASSLSPASVYEQYF
CDR3nt: TGCGCCAGCAGCCTGAGCCCCGCTAGCGTCTACGAGCAGTACTTC

v_gene: TRBV29-1
abundance: NA
d_gene: NA
j_gene: TRBJ2-3
CDR3aa: CSVGDGGVKQPDTQYF
CDR3nt: TGCAGCGTGGGCGACGGGGGAGTGAAACAGCCCGATACGCAGTATTTT

v_gene: TRBV29-1
abundance: NA
d_gene: NA
j_gene: TRBJ1-2
CDR3aa: CSVDYRDGYTF
CDR3nt: TGCAGCGTTGATTACCGGGACGGCTACACCTTC

v_gene: TRBV28
abundance: NA
d_gene: NA
j_gene: TRBJ1-5
CDR3aa: CASSLYRTQGNQPQHF
CDR3nt: TGTGCCAGCAGTTTATACAGGACGCAGGGGAATCAGCCCCAGCATTTT

v_gene: TRBV7-3
abundance: once
d_gene: NA
j_gene: TRBJ2-5
CDR3aa: CASSLGWEETQYF
CDR3nt: TGTGCCAGCAGCTTAGGCTGGGAGGAGACCCAGTACTTC

v_gene: TRBV2
abundance: NA
d_gene: NA
j_gene: TRBJ1-5
CDR3aa: CASAEDLYSNQPQHF
CDR3nt: TGTGCCAGCGCGGAGGACCTATATAGCAATCAGCCCCAGCATTTT

v_gene: TRBV27
abundance: NA
d_gene: NA
j_gene: TRBJ2-7
CDR3aa: CASSLFHEQYF
CDR3nt: TGTGCCAGCAGTTTATTTCACGAGCAGTACTTC

v_gene: TRBV25-1
abundance: NA
d_gene: NA
j_gene: TRBJ1-2
CDR3aa: CASSTDSSWGGYTF
CDR3nt: TGTGCCAGCAGCACGGACTCCTCGTGGGGTGGCTACACCTTC

v_gene: TRBV6-5
abundance: NA
d_gene: NA
j_gene: TRBJ2-3
CDR3aa: CASSLGGARDTQYF
CDR3nt: TGTGCCAGCAGTTTAGGGGGGGCGCGAGATACGCAGTATTTT

v_gene: TRBV27
abundance: NA
d_gene: NA
j_gene: TRBJ1-1
CDR3aa: CASRKQEMNTEAFF
CDR3nt: TGTGCCAGCAGAAAACAGGAGATGAACACTGAAGCTTTCTTT

v_gene: TRBV2
abundance: NA
d_gene: TRBD1
j_gene: TRBJ1-1
CDR3aa: CASVNQGVEAFF
CDR3nt: TGTGCCAGCGTGAACCAGGGGGTTGAAGCTTTCTTT

v_gene: TRBV29-1
abundance: NA
d_gene: NA
j_gene: TRBJ2-3
CDR3aa: CSVEGGAGVTADTQYF
CDR3nt: TGCAGCGTTGAAGGCGGGGCAGGGGTTACGGCAGATACGCAGTATTTT

v_gene: TRBV9
abundance: NA
d_gene: TRBD1
j_gene: TRBJ1-4
CDR3aa: CASSGGQGETNEKLFF
CDR3nt: TGTGCCAGCAGCGGGGGACAGGGCGAAACTAATGAAAAACTGTTTTTT

v_gene: TRBV7-2
abundance: NA
d_gene: TRBD1
j_gene: TRBJ1-2
CDR3aa: CASSSRTGYSGYGYTF
CDR3nt: TGTGCCAGCAGCTCTAGGACAGGTTACAGCGGCTATGGCTACACCTTC

v_gene: TRBV7-9
abundance: NA
d_gene: TRBD2
j_gene: TRBJ2-1
CDR3aa: CASSLGGLAGGRGYNEQFF
CDR3nt: TGTGCCAGCAGCTTAGGAGGACTAGCGGGAGGTAGAGGGTACAATGAGCAGTTCTTC

v_gene: TRBV11-2
abundance: NA
d_gene: NA
j_gene: TRBJ2-3
CDR3aa: CASSSVEGPDTQYF
CDR3nt: TGTGCCAGCAGCTCCGTAGAGGGCCCAGATACGCAGTATTTT

v_gene: TRBV19
abundance: NA
d_gene: NA
j_gene: TRBJ1-1
CDR3aa: CASSIRGQLLTEAFF
CDR3nt: TGTGCCAGTAGTATCCGCGGACAGCTACTCACTGAAGCTTTCTTT

v_gene: TRBV7-2
abundance: NA
d_gene: TRBD2
j_gene: TRBJ2-1
CDR3aa: CASSWIGRDEQFF
CDR3nt: TGTGCCAGCAGCTGGATCGGGAGGGATGAGCAGTTCTTC

v_gene: TRBV6-1
abundance: once
d_gene: NA
j_gene: TRBJ1-1
CDR3aa: CASILGTEAFF
CDR3nt: TGTGCCAGCATACTGGGGACTGAAGCTTTCTTT

v_gene: TRBV2
abundance: NA
d_gene: TRBD2
j_gene: TRBJ2-3
CDR3aa: CASSRLAGSTDTQYF
CDR3nt: TGTGCCAGTAGTCGGCTAGCGGGGAGCACAGATACGCAGTATTTT

v_gene: TRBV6-5
abundance: NA
d_gene: TRBD2
j_gene: TRBJ2-4
CDR3aa: CASSLLGGENIQYF
CDR3nt: TGTGCCAGCAGCCTGCTTGGGGGGGAGAACATTCAGTACTTC

v_gene: TRBV27
abundance: NA
d_gene: TRBD1
j_gene: TRBJ2-7
CDR3aa: CASSLIVPGQGYEQYF
CDR3nt: TGTGCCAGCAGTTTAATTGTCCCGGGACAGGGATACGAGCAGTACTTC

v_gene: TRBV5-1
abundance: once
d_gene: TRBD1
j_gene: TRBJ2-1
CDR3aa: CASSSGQAGSYNEQFF
CDR3nt: TGCGCCAGCAGCTCTGGACAGGCCGGCTCCTACAATGAGCAGTTCTTC

v_gene: TRBV19
abundance: NA
d_gene: TRBD1
j_gene: TRBJ2-7
CDR3aa: CASSLGQGPYEQYF
CDR3nt: TGTGCCAGTAGTTTGGGACAGGGACCCTACGAGCAGTACTTC

v_gene: TRBV5-4
abundance: NA
d_gene: TRBD1
j_gene: TRBJ1-1
CDR3aa: CASSLGTGPFAEAFF
CDR3nt: TGTGCCAGCAGCTTGGGGACAGGGCCGTTTGCTGAAGCTTTCTTT

v_gene: TRBV5-6
abundance: NA
d_gene: NA
j_gene: TRBJ2-7
CDR3aa: CASSGPDRYEQYF
CDR3nt: TGTGCCAGCAGCGGACCGGACAGATACGAGCAGTACTTC

v_gene: TRBV7-9
abundance: NA
d_gene: TRBD2
j_gene: TRBJ2-1
CDR3aa: CASSGLAGGPYNEQFF
CDR3nt: TGTGCCAGCAGCGGACTAGCGGGGGGCCCATACAATGAGCAGTTCTTC

v_gene: TRBV27
abundance: NA
d_gene: TRBD1
j_gene: TRBJ2-7
CDR3aa: CASRQGASSYEQYF
CDR3nt: TGTGCCAGCAGACAGGGGGCCAGCTCCTACGAGCAGTACTTC